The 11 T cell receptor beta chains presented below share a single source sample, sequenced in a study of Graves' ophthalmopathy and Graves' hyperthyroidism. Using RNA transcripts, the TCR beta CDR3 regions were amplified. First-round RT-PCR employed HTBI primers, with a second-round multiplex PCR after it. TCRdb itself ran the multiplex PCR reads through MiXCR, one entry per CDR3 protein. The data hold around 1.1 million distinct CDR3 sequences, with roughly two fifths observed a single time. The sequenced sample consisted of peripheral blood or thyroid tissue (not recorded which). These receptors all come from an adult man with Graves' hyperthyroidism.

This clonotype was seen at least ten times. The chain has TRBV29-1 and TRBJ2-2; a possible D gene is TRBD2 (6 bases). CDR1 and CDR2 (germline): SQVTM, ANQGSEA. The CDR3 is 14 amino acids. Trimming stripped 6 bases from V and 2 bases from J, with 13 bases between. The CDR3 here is CSVRGTLNTGELFF. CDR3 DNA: TGCAGCGTCCGCGGGACGCTCAACACCGGGGAGCTGTTTTTT.

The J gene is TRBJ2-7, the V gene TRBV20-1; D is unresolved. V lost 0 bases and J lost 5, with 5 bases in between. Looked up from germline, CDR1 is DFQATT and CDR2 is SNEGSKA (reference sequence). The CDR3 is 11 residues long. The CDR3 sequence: CSARDYHEQYF. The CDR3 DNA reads TGCAGTGCTAGAGACTATCACGAGCAGTACTTC.

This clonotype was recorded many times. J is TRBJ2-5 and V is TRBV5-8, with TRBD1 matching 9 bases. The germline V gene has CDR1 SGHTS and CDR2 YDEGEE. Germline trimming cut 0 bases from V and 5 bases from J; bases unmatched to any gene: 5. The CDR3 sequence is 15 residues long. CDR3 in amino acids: CASSLVGTGRETQYF. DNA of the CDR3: TGTGCCAGCAGCTTGGTAGGGACAGGGAGGGAGACCCAGTACTTC.

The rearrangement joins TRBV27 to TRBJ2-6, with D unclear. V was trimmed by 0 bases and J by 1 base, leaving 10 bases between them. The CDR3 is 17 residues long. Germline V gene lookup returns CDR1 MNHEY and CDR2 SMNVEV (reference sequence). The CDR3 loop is CASSLSIQGSGANVLTF. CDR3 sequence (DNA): TGTGCCAGCAGTTTATCGATTCAAGGGTCTGGGGCCAACGTCCTGACTTTC.

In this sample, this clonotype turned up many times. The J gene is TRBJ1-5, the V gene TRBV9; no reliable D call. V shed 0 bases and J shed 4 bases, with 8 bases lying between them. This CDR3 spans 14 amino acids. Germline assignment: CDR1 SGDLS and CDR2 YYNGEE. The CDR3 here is CASSVGSGNQPQHF. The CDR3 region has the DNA TGTGCCAGCAGCGTAGGATCGGGGAATCAGCCCCAGCATTTT.

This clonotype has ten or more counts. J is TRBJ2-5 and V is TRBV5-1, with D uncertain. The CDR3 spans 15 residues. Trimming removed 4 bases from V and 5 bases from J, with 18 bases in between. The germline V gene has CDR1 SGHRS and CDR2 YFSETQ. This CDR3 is CASSPADPALETQYF. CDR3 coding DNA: TGCGCCAGCAGCCCCGCCGACCCCGCTTTGGAGACCCAGTACTTC.

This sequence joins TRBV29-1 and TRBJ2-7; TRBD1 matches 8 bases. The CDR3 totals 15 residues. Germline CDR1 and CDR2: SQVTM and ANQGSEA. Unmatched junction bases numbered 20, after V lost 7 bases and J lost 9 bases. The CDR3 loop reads CSAATQGARDYWQYF. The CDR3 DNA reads TGCAGCGCGGCCACTCAGGGGGCTCGGGATTACTGGCAGTACTTC.

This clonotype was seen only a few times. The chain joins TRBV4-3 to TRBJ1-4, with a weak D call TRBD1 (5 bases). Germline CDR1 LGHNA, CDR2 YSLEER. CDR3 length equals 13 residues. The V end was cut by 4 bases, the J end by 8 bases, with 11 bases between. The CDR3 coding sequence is TGCGCCAGCAGCCTTTGGTGGGACGAAAAACTGTTTTTT. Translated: CASSLWWDEKLFF.

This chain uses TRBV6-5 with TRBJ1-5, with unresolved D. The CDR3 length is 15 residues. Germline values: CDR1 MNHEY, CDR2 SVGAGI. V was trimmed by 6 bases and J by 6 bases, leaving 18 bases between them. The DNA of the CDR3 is TGTGCCAGCAGCTATGGACCCCTGGGGAGTCAGCCCCAGCATTTT. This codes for CASSYGPLGSQPQHF.

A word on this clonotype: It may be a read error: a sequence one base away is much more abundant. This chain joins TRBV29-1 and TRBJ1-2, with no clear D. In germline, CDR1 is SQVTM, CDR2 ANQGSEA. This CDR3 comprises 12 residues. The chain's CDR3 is CTVLHFGYGYTF. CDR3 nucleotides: TGCACCGTTCTCCACTTTGGCTATGGCTACACCTTC.

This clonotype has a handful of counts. This CDR3 is CAWSVSATNEKLFF. The CDR3 nucleotides read TGTGCCTGGAGTGTATCTGCAACTAATGAAAAACTGTTTTTT. J is TRBJ1-4 and V is TRBV30; no clear D gene. Between the trimmed V and J ends, which lost 0 bases and 0 bases, there was a span of 5 bases. The CDR3 contains 14 residues. Germline V gene data show CDR1 as GTSNPN and CDR2 as SVGIG (reference sequence).